This TCR beta chain was recorded in a study of cytomegalovirus exposure and HLA in healthy donors. Findings and limits, study-wide: Researchers reported from a later analysis that most CMV-associated TCR beta chains appeared HLA-restricted. Sequencing artifact likely explains a cluster of highly shared sequence variants.

The CDR3 loop spans 17 amino acids. Germline V lookup: CDR1 SGHTA, CDR2 FQGNSA. Unmatched junction bases numbered 17, after V lost 5 bases and J lost 8 bases. PCR was performed using 60 Vbeta and 13 Jbeta primers. Using immunoSEQ multiplex PCR, the repertoire was profiled, and TCRdb retains in-frame clones only, with some absent. Seen in this sample are approximately 170,000 clones; the ten most common clones hold 0.65% to 0.9%. Note on this clone: What it recognizes is unknown.

The chain is built from TRBV7-2 and TRBJ2-3; 9 nucleotides align to TRBD2. Sequencing input: PBMCs. The source is a woman aged 18-30 years in good health and CMV-seropositive. The DNA of the CDR3 is TGTGCCAGCAGCCCCTCTAGCGGGACCCAGTTTAGTGGTACGCAGTATTTT. It codes for CASSPSSGTQFSGTQYF. Drawing the rest from reference TRBV7-2 and TRBJ2-3, the complete variable domain is GAGVSQSPSNKVTEKGKDVELRCDPISGHTALYWYRQSLGQGLEFLIYFQGNSAPDKSGLPSDRFSAERTGGSVSTLTIQRTQQEDSAVYLCASSPSSGTQFSGTQYFGPGTRLTVL.